These T cell receptor beta chains were read from a single sample in a study of CD8+CD57+ T cells in acquired aplastic anemia. TCRdb re-derived calls from the reads in MiXCR, one entry per CDR3 protein. The repertoire includes 200,000 or so distinct CDR3 sequences, roughly 64% of them detected once, and around 42% sits in the top ten. Sequencing was done on a sample of sorted CD4+, CD8+, or CD8+CD57+ T cells (not recorded which) from PBMCs. The receptors stem from a human donor with severe aplastic anemia or a healthy control (not recorded which). Both conserved end residues are trimmed from each CDR3.

v_call cdr3_aa
TRBV18 ASSPEIGQVDSGANVLT
TRBV5-6 ASSLPSRGRAGELF
TRBV20-1 SARDDGGQGASNEKLF
TRBV10-3 ASSSSGRGNTEAF
TRBV7-3 ASSQSQGPYNEQF
TRBV5-5 ASSLAGDDQPQH
TRBV15 ATSIGTSGNNEQF
TRBV6-1 ASDGETQY
TRBV20-1 SARLFRVAWETQY
TRBV28 ASKLSTGYQETQY
TRBV24-1 ATSDPRTGISTDTQY
TRBV7-8 ASSSPRDQDYGYT
TRBV2 ASSAPGTVYGYT
TRBV20-1 SARESFTGGNWNTDTQY
TRBV10-2 ASSERTGIGGNTEAF
TRBV30 AWSVGWGLALEQY
TRBV6-5 ASSREGRVTDTQY
TRBV29-1 SVATGGLNEQY
TRBV6-9 AGGHRAETQY
TRBV19 ASSIGRGYEQY
TRBV7-2 ASSHNSYEQY
TRBV20-1 STRGTGELF
TRBV27 ASSLVGATYGYT
TRBV11-2 ASSLQAASYEQY
TRBV20-1 SAREEGANVLT
TRBV20-1 SAEPGPIRHTDTQY
TRBV9 ASSRDYSNEQF
TRBV5-6 ASSGGLALSYEQY
TRBV25-1 ASSEPGAGTGELF
TRBV24-1 ATGTGYTGELF
TRBV5-4 ASSSGAGQETQY
TRBV19 ASTTSRPFNEKLF
TRBV6-1 ASSPGQFPNEKLF
TRBV2 ASSPPTGGNYGYT
TRBV6-1 ASSKPPGQGFYGYT
TRBV7-9 ASSDPGEYGYT
TRBV19 ASNPGLASYEQY
TRBV2 ASVPSSSYEQY
TRBV6-5 ASDEGFQEAQY
TRBV7-2 ASSLAGGMGNQPQH
TRBV19 ASSIQRQETQY
TRBV19 ASSIGTAANYGYT
TRBV24-1 ATSVPGQGAIAGELF
TRBV7-2 ASSLMGASSYEQY
TRBV6-5 ASSYQEGNQPQH
TRBV2 ASMGTGNGYT